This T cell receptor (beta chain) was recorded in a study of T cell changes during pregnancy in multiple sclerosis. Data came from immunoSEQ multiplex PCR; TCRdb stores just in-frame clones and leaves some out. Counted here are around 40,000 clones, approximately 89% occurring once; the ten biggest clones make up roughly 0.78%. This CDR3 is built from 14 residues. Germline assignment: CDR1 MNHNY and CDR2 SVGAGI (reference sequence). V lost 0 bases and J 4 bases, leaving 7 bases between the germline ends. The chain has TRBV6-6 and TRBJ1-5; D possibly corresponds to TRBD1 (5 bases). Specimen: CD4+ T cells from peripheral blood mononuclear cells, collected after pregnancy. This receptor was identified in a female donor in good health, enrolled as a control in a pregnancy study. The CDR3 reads CASSYSTVNQPQHF. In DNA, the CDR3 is TGTGCCAGCAGTTACTCGACAGTGAATCAGCCCCAGCATTTT.